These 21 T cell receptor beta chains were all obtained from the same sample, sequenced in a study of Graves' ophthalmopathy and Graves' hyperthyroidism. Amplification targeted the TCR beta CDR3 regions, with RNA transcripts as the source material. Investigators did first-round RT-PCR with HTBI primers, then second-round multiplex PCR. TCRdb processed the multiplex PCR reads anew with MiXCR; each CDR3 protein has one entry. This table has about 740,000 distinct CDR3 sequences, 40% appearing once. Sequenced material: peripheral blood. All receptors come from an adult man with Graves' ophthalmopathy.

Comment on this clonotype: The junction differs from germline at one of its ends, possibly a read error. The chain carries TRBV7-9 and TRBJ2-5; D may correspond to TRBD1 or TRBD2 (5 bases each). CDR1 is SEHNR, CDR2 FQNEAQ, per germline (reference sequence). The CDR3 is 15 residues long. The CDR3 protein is CASSPTPRGQGTQYF. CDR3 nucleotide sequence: TGTGCCAGCAGCCCCACTCCGAGGGGCCAAGGGACCCAGTACTTC.

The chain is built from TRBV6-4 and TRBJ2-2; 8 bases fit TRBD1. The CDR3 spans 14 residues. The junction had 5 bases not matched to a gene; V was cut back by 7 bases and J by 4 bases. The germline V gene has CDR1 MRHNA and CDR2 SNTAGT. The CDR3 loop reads CASIGTGITGELFF. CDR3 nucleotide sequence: TGTGCCAGCATTGGGACAGGAATCACCGGGGAGCTGTTTTTT.

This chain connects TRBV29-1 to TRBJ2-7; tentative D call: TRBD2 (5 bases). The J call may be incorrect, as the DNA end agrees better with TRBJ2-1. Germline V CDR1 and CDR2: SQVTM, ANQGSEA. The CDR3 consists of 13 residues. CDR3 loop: CSVEDLLDDEQFF. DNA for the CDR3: TGCAGCGTTGAAGATTTACTAGATGATGAGCAGTTCTTC.

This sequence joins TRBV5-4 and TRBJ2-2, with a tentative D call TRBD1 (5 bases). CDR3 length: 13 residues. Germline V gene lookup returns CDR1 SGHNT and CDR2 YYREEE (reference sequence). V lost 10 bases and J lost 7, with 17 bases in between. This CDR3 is CAAQTDAFGELFF. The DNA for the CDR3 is TGTGCCGCCCAGACAGACGCCTTCGGGGAGCTGTTTTTT.

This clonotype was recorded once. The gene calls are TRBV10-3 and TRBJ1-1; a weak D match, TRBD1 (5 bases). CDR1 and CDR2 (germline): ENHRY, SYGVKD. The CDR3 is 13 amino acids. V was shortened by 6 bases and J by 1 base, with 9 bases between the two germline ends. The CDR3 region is CAISDSENTEAFF. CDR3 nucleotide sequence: TGTGCCATCAGCGACAGTGAGAACACTGAAGCTTTCTTT.

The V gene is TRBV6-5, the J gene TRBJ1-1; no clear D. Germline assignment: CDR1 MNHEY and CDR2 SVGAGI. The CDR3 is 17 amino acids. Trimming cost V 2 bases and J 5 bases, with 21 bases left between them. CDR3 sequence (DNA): TGTGCCAGCAGTTACAGTAGGGTCGGATCTTCGGGTACTGAAGCTTTCTTT. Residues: CASSYSRVGSSGTEAFF.

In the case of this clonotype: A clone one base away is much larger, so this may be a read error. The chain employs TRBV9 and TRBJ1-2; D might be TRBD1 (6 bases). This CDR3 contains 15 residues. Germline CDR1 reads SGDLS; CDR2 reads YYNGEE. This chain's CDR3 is CASSPTGQTNYGHTF. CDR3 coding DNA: TGTGCCAGCAGCCCTACGGGACAAACTAACTATGGCCACACCTTC.

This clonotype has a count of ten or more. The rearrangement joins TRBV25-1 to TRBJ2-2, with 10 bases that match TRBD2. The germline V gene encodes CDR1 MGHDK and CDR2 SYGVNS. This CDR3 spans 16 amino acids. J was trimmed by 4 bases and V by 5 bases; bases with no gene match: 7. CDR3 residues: CASSKRGGARTGELFF. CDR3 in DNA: TGTGCCAGCAGTAAGCGGGGGGGGGCACGCACCGGGGAGCTGTTTTTT.

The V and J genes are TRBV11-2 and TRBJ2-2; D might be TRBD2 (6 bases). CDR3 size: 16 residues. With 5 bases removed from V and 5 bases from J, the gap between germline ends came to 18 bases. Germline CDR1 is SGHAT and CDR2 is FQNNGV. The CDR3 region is CASSPIVTSSTGELFF. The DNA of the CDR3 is TGTGCCAGCAGCCCCATCGTGACTAGTTCTACCGGGGAGCTGTTTTTT.

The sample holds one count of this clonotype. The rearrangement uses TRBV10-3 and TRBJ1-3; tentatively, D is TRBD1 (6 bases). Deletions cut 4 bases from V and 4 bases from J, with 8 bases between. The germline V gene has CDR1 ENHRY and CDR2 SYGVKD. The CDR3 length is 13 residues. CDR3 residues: CAISGGQGNTIYF. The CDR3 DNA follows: TGTGCCATCAGTGGAGGACAGGGAAACACCATATATTTT.

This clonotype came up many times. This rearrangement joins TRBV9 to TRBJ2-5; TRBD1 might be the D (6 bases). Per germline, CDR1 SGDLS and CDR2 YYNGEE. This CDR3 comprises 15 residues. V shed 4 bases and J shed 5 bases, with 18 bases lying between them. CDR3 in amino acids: CASSPLGGASETQYF. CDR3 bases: TGTGCCAGCAGCCCCTTAGGGGGAGCTTCGGAGACCCAGTACTTC. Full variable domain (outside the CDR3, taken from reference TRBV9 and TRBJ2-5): DSGVTQTPKHLITATGQRVTLRCSPRSGDLSVYWYQQSLDQGLQFLIQYYNGEERAKGNILERFSAQQFPDLHSELNLSSLELGDSALYFCASSPLGGASETQYFGPGTRLLVL.

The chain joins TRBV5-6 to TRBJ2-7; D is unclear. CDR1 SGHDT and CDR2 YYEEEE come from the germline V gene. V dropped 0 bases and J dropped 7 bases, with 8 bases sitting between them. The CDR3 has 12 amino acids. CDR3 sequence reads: CASSLGSWEQYF. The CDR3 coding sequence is TGTGCCAGCAGCTTGGGTAGTTGGGAGCAGTACTTC.

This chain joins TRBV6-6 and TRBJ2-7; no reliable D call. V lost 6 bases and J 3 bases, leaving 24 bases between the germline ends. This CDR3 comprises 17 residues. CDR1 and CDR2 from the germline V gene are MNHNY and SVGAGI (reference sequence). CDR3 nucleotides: TGTGCCAGCAGCCCAACCGAGGACCTCCCCGGGCTCTACGAGCAGTACTTC. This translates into CASSPTEDLPGLYEQYF.

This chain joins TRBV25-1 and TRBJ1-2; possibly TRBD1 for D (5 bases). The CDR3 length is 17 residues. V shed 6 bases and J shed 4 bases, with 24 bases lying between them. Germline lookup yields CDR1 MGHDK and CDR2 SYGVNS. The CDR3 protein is CASSPMGRGDVIYGYTF. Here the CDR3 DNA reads TGTGCCAGCAGCCCTATGGGGAGGGGCGATGTTATCTATGGCTACACCTTC.

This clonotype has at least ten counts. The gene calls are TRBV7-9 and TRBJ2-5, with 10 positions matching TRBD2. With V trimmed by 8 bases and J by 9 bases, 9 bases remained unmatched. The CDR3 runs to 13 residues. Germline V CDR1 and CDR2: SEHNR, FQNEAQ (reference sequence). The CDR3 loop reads CASQREGRAAQYF. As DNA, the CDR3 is TGTGCCAGCCAGCGGGAGGGCCGGGCGGCCCAGTACTTC. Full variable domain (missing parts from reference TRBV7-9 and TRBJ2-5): DTGVSQNPRHKITKRGQNVTFRCDPISEHNRLYWYRQTLGQGPEFLTYFQNEAQLEKSRLLSDRFSAERPKGSFSTLEIQRTEQGDSAMYLCASQREGRAAQYFGPGTRLLVL.

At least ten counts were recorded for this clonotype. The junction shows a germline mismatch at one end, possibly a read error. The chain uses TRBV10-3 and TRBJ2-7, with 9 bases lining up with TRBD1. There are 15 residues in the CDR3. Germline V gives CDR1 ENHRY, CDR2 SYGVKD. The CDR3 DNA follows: TGTGCCAGCAGTCCTCCCGGGACAGGGAGTGACGAGCAGTACTTC. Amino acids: CASSPPGTGSDEQYF.

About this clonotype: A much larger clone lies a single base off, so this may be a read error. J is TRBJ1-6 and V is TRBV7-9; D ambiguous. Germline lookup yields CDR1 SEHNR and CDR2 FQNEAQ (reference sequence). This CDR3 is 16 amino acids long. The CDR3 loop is CVSSLRYTVADSPLHF. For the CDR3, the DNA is TGTGTCAGCAGCTTAAGATATACAGTCGCGGATTCACCCCTCCACTTT.

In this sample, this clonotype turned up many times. This chain's CDR3 is CASRPRDSNSPLHF. CDR3 DNA: TGTGCCAGCAGACCCCGGGACAGTAATTCACCCCTCCACTTT. The chain recombines TRBV2 with TRBJ1-6; 7 positions agree with TRBD1. With 6 bases clipped from V and 6 bases from J, the junction kept 5 bases outside the gene matches. This CDR3 spans 14 amino acids. Germline-derived CDR1 and CDR2 are SNHLY and FYNNEI.

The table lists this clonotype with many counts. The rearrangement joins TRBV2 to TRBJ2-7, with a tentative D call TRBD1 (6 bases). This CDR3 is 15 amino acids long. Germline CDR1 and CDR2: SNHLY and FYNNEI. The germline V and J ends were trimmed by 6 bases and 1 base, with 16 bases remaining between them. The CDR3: CASSDAPRGSYEQYF. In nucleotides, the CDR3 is TGTGCCAGCAGCGACGCTCCCAGGGGTTCCTACGAGCAGTACTTC.

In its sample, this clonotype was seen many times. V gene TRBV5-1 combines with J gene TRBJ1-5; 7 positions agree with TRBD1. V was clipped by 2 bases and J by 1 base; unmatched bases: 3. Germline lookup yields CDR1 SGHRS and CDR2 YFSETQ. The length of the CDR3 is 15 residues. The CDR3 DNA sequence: TGCGCCAGCAGCTTAGGGGGCGTAAGCAATCAGCCCCAGCATTTT. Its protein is CASSLGGVSNQPQHF.

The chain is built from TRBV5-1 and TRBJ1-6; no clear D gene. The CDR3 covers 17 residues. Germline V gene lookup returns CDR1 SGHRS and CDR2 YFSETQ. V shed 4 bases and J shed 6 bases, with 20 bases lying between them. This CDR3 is CASSPDPGKGPNSPLHF. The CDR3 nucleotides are TGCGCCAGCAGCCCGGACCCGGGTAAGGGTCCTAATTCACCCCTCCACTTT.